This T cell receptor (beta chain) was profiled in a study of cytomegalovirus exposure and HLA in healthy donors (dated by TCRdb to about 2017). A note on the overall study: In an earlier analysis of some 550 of the donors, around 290 Gb of sequence data and 90 million to 120 million unique TCR beta sequences from approximately 180 million T cells were reported. An early release covering roughly 640 HLA-typed donors comprised approximately 300 gigabases of sequencing data and approximately 80 million unique TCR sequences. The genetic ancestry cluster associated with self-reported Caucasian donors included roughly four fifths of the roughly 390 genotyped donors. The study aimed to test whether cataloging public T cell receptors could reveal signatures of past pathogen exposure. Using immunosequencing, the study profiled T cell repertoires from about 610 subjects and related those repertoires to cytomegalovirus serostatus. Besides the first cohort of roughly 640 subjects, a separate validation cohort made up of 120 or so different subjects was used. To predict cytomegalovirus infection status, the study brought together high-throughput TCR immunosequencing, statistical association of individual TCRs with disease status, and machine learning. A later analysis re-analyzed previously published TCR beta repertoires from 550 to 700 donors and added high-resolution HLA genotyping to study TCR occurrence patterns. Rather than drawing on any new phenotypic data, the later analysis identified candidate immune exposures from TCR beta sequences and the way those sequences occurred across donors. An earlier analysis of around 580 of the donors used high-throughput TCR beta sequencing to judge whether each TCR beta V gene segment behaved as functional or pseudogenic. Alongside the repertoire data, information on donor age, sex, ethnicity and CMV serostatus was compiled. A later genetic analysis used genome-wide SNP genotypes for about 55% of the 666 donors, treating that subset as a discovery cohort. Every repertoire in the discovery cohort had been generated on one and the same sequencing platform. HLA typing included class I and class II loci at four-digit resolution. The number of donors typed differed by locus, with about 629-630 for A, B, C, DRB1 and DQB1, more than 500 for DQA1, 600 to 610 for DPA1, and 472 for DPB1. Four or five DR-DQ haplotypes were handled as single units for association and clustering because linkage in the cohort was strong. Across under 500 genotyped donors of the cohort, an average of roughly 200,000 unique TCR beta nucleotide sequences per donor were sequenced, and 15% to 20% of those sequences were non-productive.

Libraries were made using the immunoSEQ multiplex PCR assay. A mixture of 60 forward primers for TCR Vbeta segments and 13 reverse primers for TCR Jbeta segments was used in the multiplex PCR. A multiplex PCR assay on genomic DNA amplified the CDR3 region of rearranged TCR beta genes. On the Illumina HiSeq System, the amplified TCR beta libraries were sequenced as 87-base-pair reads. In the source study's methods: Across the roughly 700 repertoires, a later analysis counted 75 million to 90 million unique TCR beta chains, 9.5 million to 12 million of which were shared by at least two donors. To remove PCR and sequencing errors, raw reads were error-corrected and collapsed into unique sequences using a nearest-neighbor algorithm that merged closely related sequences. To assign V, D and J gene segments, CDR3 sequences were aligned to IMGT reference sequences. For a sequence to be retained, at least a six-nucleotide match to both a V gene segment and a J gene segment was required. A rearrangement was called productive if the CDR3 had no stop codons and remained in frame with V and J, and every other rearrangement was called non-productive. Following IMGT convention, CDR3 was defined as the stretch from the second conserved V-encoded cysteine up to the conserved J-encoded phenylalanine. The earlier analysis of some 600 of the donors excluded sequences that lacked an unambiguous match to a single V gene segment. An earlier analysis of fewer than 750 of the donors classified V segments as functional when productive rearrangements were above 56.7% and as segregating when the standard deviation between donors was above 5%. A statistical classification framework was built for diagnosing cytomegalovirus status from the catalog of TCR beta chain sequences. In a later analysis, V and J genes were assigned by comparing TCR nucleotide sequences against IMGT/GENE-DB human TR gene sequences. Using the TCRdist pipeline, a later analysis assigned CDR3 sequences along with most-parsimonious VDJ recombination scenarios. In a later analysis, every TCR beta chain was defined by the combination of its CDR3 amino acid sequence and its V-gene family, and reads without a unique V-gene family were dropped. As a way to deal with suspected cross-contamination and a sequencing artifact, a later analysis dropped nearly 600 nucleotide sequences that were highly shared and had low generation probability. A later analysis calculated a clonal expansion index for each public chain from normalized within-repertoire ranks of inferred template counts. In a later analysis, generation probabilities were computed with a VDJ recombination model fitted to out-of-frame rearrangements, and the resulting probabilities were checked against IGoR. A later analysis scored TCR-TCR, TCR-HLA and TCR-CMV co-occurrence with hypergeometric tests, applying a repertoire-size bias correction to TCR pairs. In a later analysis, false discovery rates were estimated by permuting HLA or CMV assignments 20 times. In a later analysis, co-occurring TCRs were grouped using DBSCAN, and TCRdist sequence similarity was added for clustering within HLA-allele-positive subsets. Repertoires with fewer than 30,000 or more than 120,000 public chains, plus five repertoires with anomalous nucleotide sharing, were excluded from co-occurrence clustering. TCRdb retrieved this table from immuneACCESS and kept in-frame rearrangements only. Not all clones are present; in checked studies, unresolved V genes account for under half, and no reason is known for the remainder. V, J and clone size reflect that table, while D and trimming were determined from the DNA. This sample lists roughly 130,000 clones; around 80% were detected once. Clones ranked in the top ten supply roughly 1.9% of the sample.

The cohort comprised fewer than 750 healthy bone marrow donors. All cohort members were sampled while nominally healthy, although unrecorded immune exposures were likely present. The donor was CMV seronegative and was included in the group of a few hundred seronegative cohort members. Every donor gave a peripheral blood sample, and the peripheral blood mononuclear cells from that sample were used for TCR beta sequencing. Genomic DNA extraction from the blood cell samples was performed with the Qiagen DNeasy Blood Extraction Kit. Summary of the overall study and its limitations: Because counts were too low, seventeen rarely observed V segments, including chromosome 9 orphons, were left out of the earlier analysis of approximately 500 of the donors. The classifier was reported to diagnose cytomegalovirus status with high specificity and sensitivity in both the original and validation cohorts. It was suggested by the authors that the approach could potentially be generalized to other disease states and immunological phenotypes. Most CMV-associated TCR beta chains appeared to be HLA-restricted in a later analysis, and the HLA associations seemed to be driven largely by CMV exposure. A later genetic analysis associated a missense DCLRE1C variant with V-gene and J-gene trimming of TCR beta chains, and an independent cohort replicated the association. A group of highly shared sequence variants was considered likely to be a technical artifact of the sequencing pipeline. In an earlier analysis of about 600 of the donors, most TCR beta V segments appeared in productive rearrangements about 87% or about 30% of the time, broadly matching IMGT annotations. In vitro tests confirmed that a few of the cytomegalovirus-associated TCR beta chains recognize cytomegalovirus antigens. Because HLA typing was unavailable for some donors at each locus, only the typed subset was used in association tests. Immune exposure information for the cohort was limited to CMV serostatus. Presence/absence analyses assumed roughly uniform sequencing depth across donors, an assumption that may not hold. The cohort was sequenced for TCR beta chains only, and without alpha or paired-chain data the features that could be detected were limited. While some public TCRs were present in many individuals, most TCR sequences turned up only very rarely across donors. Linkage disequilibrium might explain the correlated functional status among segregating V segments, but an unknown experimental factor could not be ruled out. When HLA alleles, especially DR and DQ, strongly co-occurred, TCR associations were difficult to assign to individual alleles. Specific HLA alleles were associated with around 18,000 TCR beta sequences at a false discovery rate of 0.05 in a later analysis. A further reported finding was that TCR beta sequences accurately predicted the HLA-A and HLA-B alleles for most subjects in the first cohort. In a later analysis, HLA-associated TCR beta chains showed more clonal expansion and lower generation probabilities than non-associated chains that were equally common. Compared with the approximately 600-donor mean, donors in an Asian-associated ancestry cluster had fewer N-insertions in productive TCRs, according to a later genetic analysis. A total of around 150 TCR beta chains were listed by the study as associated with cytomegalovirus. According to a later analysis, parvovirus B19, influenza, CMV and Epstein-Barr virus appeared linked to several top co-occurrence clusters. In a later analysis, TCR association rates were found to vary across HLA loci, with the most associated TCRs seen for DRB1 alleles and the fewest for HLA-C alleles.

Turning to this clone: Its antigen has not been determined. It has no much larger one-base neighbor in the sample; base qualities were not kept.

Sequenced input: PBMCs. The clonotype was recovered from a woman aged 45-65 years in good health and CMV-seronegative.

The CDR3 here reads CASSPRTHYEQYF. In nucleotides, the sequence is TGTGCCAGCAGCCCCCGGACTCACTACGAGCAGTACTTC. This receptor chain uses TRBV11-2 and TRBJ2-7; a tentative D call is TRBD2 (5 bases match). V and J lose 5 bases and 3 bases, and a span of 11 bases separates them. According to the germline V gene, CDR1 reads SGHAT and CDR2 reads FQNNGV. Counted from cysteine to phenylalanine, this CDR3 has 13 amino acids. The retained sequence is limited to the CDR3, 39 bases, with the frame set at the first base.